This entry lists 27 T cell receptor beta chains sequenced from one sample in a study of T cell responses to AZD1222 COVID-19 vaccine. The table came from immunoSEQ multiplex PCR; TCRdb's copy has only in-frame clones and leaves some out. The table includes some 110,000 clones, about 89% detected once. The sample consisted of peripheral blood, taken 28 days after the second AZD1222 dose. The receptors were sampled from an adult who received the AZD1222 COVID-19 vaccine.

The chain carries TRBV2 and TRBJ2-7, with TRBD1 identical over 9 bases. This CDR3 has 13 amino acids. V lost 9 bases to trimming and J lost 5 bases; unmatched junction nucleotides: 8. Germline V gene sequence: CDR1 SNHLY, CDR2 FYNNEI. CDR3 sequence: CASLQGAVDEQYF. CDR3 in DNA: TGTGCCAGTCTACAGGGGGCGGTTGACGAGCAGTACTTC.

The V and J genes are TRBV19 and TRBJ1-2, with 9 bases matching TRBD1. Per germline, CDR1 LNHDA and CDR2 SQIVND (reference sequence). CDR3 size: 16 residues. The V segment lost 1 base and the J segment 6 bases; nucleotides outside the gene matches: 9. CDR3 coding DNA: TGTGCCAGTAGTATAGGAACAGGGGGCGCAGTTGATGGCTACACCTTC. As protein: CASSIGTGGAVDGYTF.

The rearrangement links TRBV15 to TRBJ1-4, with 7 bases lining up with TRBD1. CDR3 length: 15 amino acids. Germline CDR1 and CDR2: LNHNV and YYDKDF (reference sequence). Germline trimming cut 3 bases from V and 2 bases from J; bases unmatched to any gene: 3. CDR3 in DNA: TGTGCCACCAGCAGGGACAGGACGACTAATGAAAAACTGTTTTTT. Translation: CATSRDRTTNEKLFF.

The J gene is TRBJ2-1, the V gene TRBV3-1 (or the pseudogene TRBV3-2); D possibly matches TRBD1 or TRBD2 (5 bases each). In germline, CDR1 is LGHDT, CDR2 YNNKEL (reference sequence). Between the trimmed V and J ends, which lost 3 bases and 4 bases, there was a span of 19 bases. The CDR3 runs 17 residues. The CDR3 sequence is CASSHRARRGAYNEQFF. The CDR3 DNA reads TGTGCCAGCAGCCACCGTGCTAGAAGGGGAGCATACAATGAGCAGTTCTTC.

The chain has TRBV3-1 (or the pseudogene TRBV3-2) and TRBJ2-4, with 9 bases matching TRBD1. CDR3 length equals 14 residues. Germline V gives CDR1 LGHDT, CDR2 YNNKEL (reference sequence). J lost 6 bases, V lost 3 bases, and 3 bases had no gene match. CDR3 loop: CASSHLDRGNIQYF. In DNA, the CDR3 is TGTGCCAGCAGCCATTTGGACAGGGGAAACATTCAGTACTTC.

The chain carries TRBV28 and TRBJ1-2, with 9 bases matching TRBD1. Germline V lookup: CDR1 MDHEN, CDR2 SYDVKM. V lost 1 base and J lost 1; bases outside the gene matches: 4. CDR3 length: 16 residues. DNA for the CDR3: TGTGCCAGCAGTTTATCCCGGACAGGGGATAACTATGGCTACACCTTC. It is translated as CASSLSRTGDNYGYTF.

J is TRBJ1-4 and V is TRBV4-1; no reliable D call. The length of the CDR3 is 15 residues. From germline, CDR1 is MGHRA and CDR2 YSYEKL. Trimming stripped 0 bases from V and 0 bases from J, with 5 bases between. The CDR3 coding sequence is TGCGCCAGCAGCCAAGAGGACCCAACTAATGAAAAACTGTTTTTT. Translation gives CASSQEDPTNEKLFF.

CDR3 loop: CASSVAGGIEQFF. The CDR3 DNA follows: TGTGCCAGCAGTGTAGCGGGGGGGATTGAGCAGTTCTTC. V usage is TRBV2 and J usage is TRBJ2-1, with 11 nucleotides matching TRBD2. The ends lost 4 bases at V and 9 bases at J; junction bases unmatched: 2. From germline, CDR1 is SNHLY and CDR2 FYNNEI. CDR3 length equals 13 residues.

This clone was seen only once. The chain uses TRBV9 and TRBJ1-1, with D unresolved. CDR3 length: 12 residues. V was shortened by 5 bases and J by 4 bases, with 9 bases between the two germline ends. Germline assignment: CDR1 SGDLS and CDR2 YYNGEE. The chain's CDR3 is CASRVLGTEAFF. The CDR3 nucleotides read TGTGCCAGCAGGGTATTGGGCACTGAAGCTTTCTTT.

The chain has TRBV19 and TRBJ1-2; D call uncertain. In germline, CDR1 is LNHDA, CDR2 SQIVND (reference sequence). The CDR3 has 14 amino acids. Trimming pared 6 bases from V and 0 bases from J, leaving 11 bases between. DNA of the CDR3: TGTGCCAGTAGACTGGACTCAACTAACTATGGCTACACCTTC. Amino acids: CASRLDSTNYGYTF.

This clone occurred once. This chain uses TRBV5-1 with TRBJ2-3; 14 bases line up with TRBD2. Germline CDR1 SGHRS, CDR2 YFSETQ. CDR3 size: 16 residues. The J segment lost 2 bases and the V segment lost 4 bases, leaving 3 bases of the junction unmatched. The chain's CDR3 is CASSPGLAGDTDTQYF. Here the CDR3 DNA reads TGCGCCAGCAGCCCGGGACTAGCGGGGGACACAGATACGCAGTATTTT.

This chain uses TRBV12-3 or TRBV12-4 with TRBJ1-5, with 7 bases identical to TRBD1. The CDR3 contains 13 residues. V lost 7 bases to trimming and J lost 5 bases; unmatched junction nucleotides: 5. CDR3: CASNRQGDQPQHF. The CDR3 region has the DNA TGTGCCAGCAATAGACAGGGTGATCAGCCCCAGCATTTT.

V is TRBV28 and J is TRBJ2-7, with 8 bases lining up with TRBD1. J gave up 0 bases and V 6 bases, and 7 bases lay outside the gene matches. The CDR3 runs to 15 residues. Germline V gives CDR1 MDHEN, CDR2 SYDVKM. CDR3 DNA sequence: TGTGCCAGCAGGGACAGGGCCGGGACCTCCTACGAGCAGTACTTC. This codes for CASRDRAGTSYEQYF.

V usage is TRBV6-5 and J usage is TRBJ2-2; no firm D call. Germline values: CDR1 MNHEY, CDR2 SVGAGI. CDR3 length: 16 amino acids. V was trimmed by 0 bases and J by 1 base, leaving 9 bases between them. The CDR3 here is CASSYSMPENTGELFF. In DNA form, the CDR3 reads TGTGCCAGCAGTTACTCGATGCCAGAGAACACCGGGGAGCTGTTTTTT.

In nucleotides, the CDR3 is TGTGCCAGTACCGACGGGGGGAACACTGAAGCTTTCTTT. Its translation is CASTDGGNTEAFF. The rearrangement joins TRBV19 to TRBJ1-1; D is possibly TRBD1 (5 bases). V was trimmed by 7 bases and J by 1 base, leaving 10 bases between them. Looked up from germline, CDR1 is LNHDA and CDR2 is SQIVND (reference sequence). The CDR3 totals 13 residues.

The chain links TRBV19 to TRBJ1-1, with D uncertain. The length of the CDR3 is 13 residues. Trimming shortened V by 3 bases and J by 3 bases, and 8 bases separated the two germline ends. From germline, CDR1 is LNHDA and CDR2 SQIVND (reference sequence). The CDR3 loop reads CASSIADYTEAFF. The CDR3, as DNA: TGTGCCAGTAGTATTGCGGATTACACTGAAGCTTTCTTT.

This chain uses TRBV5-1 with TRBJ2-3; 8 bases agree with TRBD2. The V gene end was trimmed by 1 base and the J gene end by 0 bases; junction bases not matched to a gene: 7. This CDR3 region has 17 residues. Germline V gives CDR1 SGHRS, CDR2 YFSETQ. The CDR3 coding sequence is TGCGCCAGCAGCTTGAGCCGTAGCGGGACAAGCACAGATACGCAGTATTTT. This encodes CASSLSRSGTSTDTQYF.

This chain joins TRBV5-4 and TRBJ2-2; D perhaps matches TRBD1 (6 bases). This CDR3 spans 15 amino acids. The germline gives CDR1 SGHNT, CDR2 YYREEE (reference sequence). Deletions cut 3 bases from V and 1 base from J, with 10 bases between. The CDR3 sequence is CASSSGEENTGELFF. Here the CDR3 DNA reads TGTGCCAGCAGCTCAGGGGAAGAGAACACCGGGGAGCTGTTTTTT. The whole variable domain, filled in from reference TRBV5-4 and TRBJ2-2, reads ETGVTQSPTHLIKTRGQQVTLRCSSQSGHNTVSWYQQALGQGPQFIFQYYREEENGRGNFPPRFSGLQFPNYSSELNVNALELDDSALYLCASSSGEENTGELFFGEGSRLTVL.

Note on this clone: Additional DNA sequences in this sample encode the identical CDR3. The genes are TRBV9 and TRBJ1-1; 9 nucleotides line up with TRBD1. V shed 0 bases, J shed 2 bases, and the junction held 2 bases outside the gene matches. Looked up from germline, CDR1 is SGDLS and CDR2 is YYNGEE. CDR3 length equals 15 residues. The CDR3 loop reads CASSVGGQGNTEAFF. Written as DNA, the CDR3 is TGTGCCAGCAGCGTAGGGGGACAGGGTAACACTGAAGCTTTCTTT. The full variable domain, its missing parts supplied by reference TRBV9 and TRBJ1-1, is DSGVTQTPKHLITATGQRVTLRCSPRSGDLSVYWYQQSLDQGLQFLIQYYNGEERAKGNILERFSAQQFPDLHSELNLSSLELGDSALYFCASSVGGQGNTEAFFGQGTRLTVV.

This clone was counted once. The gene calls are TRBV19 and TRBJ2-1, with 8 bases matching TRBD2. In germline, CDR1 is LNHDA, CDR2 SQIVND (reference sequence). The V gene end was trimmed by 3 bases and the J gene end by 0 bases; junction bases not matched to a gene: 4. This CDR3 comprises 16 residues. The CDR3 bases are TGTGCCAGTAGTATGGTAGCGGGGAACTCCTACAATGAGCAGTTCTTC. This gives the protein CASSMVAGNSYNEQFF. Complete variable domain (other parts from reference TRBV19 and TRBJ2-1): DGGITQSPKYLFRKEGQNVTLSCEQNLNHDAMYWYRQDPGQGLRLIYYSQIVNDFQKGDIAEGYSVSREKKESFPLTVTSAQKNPTAFYLCASSMVAGNSYNEQFFGPGTRLTVL.

This sequence joins TRBV19 and TRBJ2-1; 7 bases map to TRBD1. Germline V gene lookup returns CDR1 LNHDA and CDR2 SQIVND (reference sequence). Trimming cost V 6 bases and J 4 bases; bases outside gene matches: 12. This CDR3 region has 16 residues. CDR3 sequence reads: CASRGWTGQNYNEQFF. DNA for the CDR3: TGTGCCAGTAGAGGTTGGACAGGACAAAATTACAATGAGCAGTTCTTC.

This chain links TRBV9 with TRBJ2-3, with 11 bases aligning to TRBD1. There are 16 residues in the CDR3. V dropped 0 bases and J dropped 5; count of bases not matched to a gene: 5. CDR1 SGDLS and CDR2 YYNGEE come from the germline V gene. CDR3 sequence: CASSVGGTGGLDTQYF. The CDR3 nucleotides read TGTGCCAGCAGCGTAGGAGGGACAGGGGGTTTAGATACGCAGTATTTT. The full variable domain, completed using reference TRBV9 and TRBJ2-3, is DSGVTQTPKHLITATGQRVTLRCSPRSGDLSVYWYQQSLDQGLQFLIQYYNGEERAKGNILERFSAQQFPDLHSELNLSSLELGDSALYFCASSVGGTGGLDTQYFGPGTRLTVL.

This chain links TRBV6-2 or TRBV6-3 with TRBJ2-7, with 7 bases matching TRBD1. V lost 2 bases and J lost 1; bases outside the gene matches: 2. In germline, CDR1 is MNHEY, CDR2 SVGEGT. The CDR3 runs to 14 residues. The CDR3 is CASSYRGRSYEQYF. The CDR3 region has the DNA TGTGCCAGCAGTTACAGGGGGCGATCCTACGAGCAGTACTTC.

This clone turned up a few times. The chain uses TRBV4-3 and TRBJ2-7; no firm D call. The V end was cut by 0 bases, the J end by 3 bases, with 12 bases between. Germline CDR1 reads LGHNA; CDR2 reads YSLEER. This CDR3 region has 15 residues. CDR3 loop: CASSQDLGAYYEQYF. The CDR3 DNA sequence: TGCGCCAGCAGCCAAGATCTGGGCGCGTACTACGAGCAGTACTTC.

Concerning this clone: An end of the junction differs from the germline gene, which may be a read error. The chain couples TRBV7-7 to TRBJ2-7; D is unresolved. Looked up from germline, CDR1 is SSHAT and CDR2 is FNYEAQ (reference sequence). CDR3 size: 15 residues. Here the CDR3 reads CASSLDAGPSYEQYF. CDR3 in DNA: TGTGCTAGCAGCTTAGATGCAGGTCCCTCCTACGAGCAGTACTTC.

This rearrangement joins TRBV5-6 to TRBJ1-2, with D possibly matching TRBD1 (5 bases). Germline V gives CDR1 SGHDT, CDR2 YYEEEE. CDR3 length equals 14 residues. V was pared by 0 bases and J by 5 bases, with 11 bases between. CDR3 nucleotide sequence: TGTGCCAGCAGCTTGGGACAGTCGTTTTATGGCTACACCTTC. It codes for CASSLGQSFYGYTF.

This clone was detected a few times. The rearrangement uses TRBV7-2 and TRBJ2-5, with 7 bases lining up with TRBD2. Trimming cost V 4 bases and J 4 bases; bases outside gene matches: 6. This CDR3 is built from 14 residues. Germline V gene sequence: CDR1 SGHTA, CDR2 FQGNSA. CDR3: CASSSLGGGETQYF. CDR3 in DNA: TGTGCCAGCAGCTCGCTGGGCGGGGGAGAGACCCAGTACTTC.